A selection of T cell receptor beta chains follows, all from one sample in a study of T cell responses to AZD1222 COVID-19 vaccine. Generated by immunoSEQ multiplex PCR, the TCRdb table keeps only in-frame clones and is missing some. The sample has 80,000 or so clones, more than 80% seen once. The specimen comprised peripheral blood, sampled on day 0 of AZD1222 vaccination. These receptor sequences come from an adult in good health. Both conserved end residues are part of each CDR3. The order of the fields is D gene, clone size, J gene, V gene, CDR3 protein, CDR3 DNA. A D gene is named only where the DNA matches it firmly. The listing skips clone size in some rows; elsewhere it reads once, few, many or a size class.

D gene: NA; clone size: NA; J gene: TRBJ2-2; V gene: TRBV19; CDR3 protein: CASSQTSGRQNTGELFF; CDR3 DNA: TGTGCCAGTAGTCAAACTTCAGGACGGCAGAACACCGGGGAGCTGTTTTTT
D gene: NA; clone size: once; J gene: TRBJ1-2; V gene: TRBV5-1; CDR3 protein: CASSGIQGGYGYTF; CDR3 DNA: TGCGCCAGCAGCGGAATACAAGGAGGCTATGGCTACACCTTC
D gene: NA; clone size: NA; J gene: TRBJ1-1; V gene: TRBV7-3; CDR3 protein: CASSSDIYTEAFF; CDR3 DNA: TGTGCCAGCAGCTCGGACATTTACACTGAAGCTTTCTTT
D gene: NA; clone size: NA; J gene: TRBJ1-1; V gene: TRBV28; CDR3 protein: CASSLSWGNTEAFF; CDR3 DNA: TGTGCCAGCAGTTTGAGTTGGGGGAACACTGAAGCTTTCTTT
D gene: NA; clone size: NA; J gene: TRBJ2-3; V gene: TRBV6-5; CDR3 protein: CASSTQPSDTQYF; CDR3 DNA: TGTGCCAGCAGTACCCAGCCCTCAGATACGCAGTATTTT
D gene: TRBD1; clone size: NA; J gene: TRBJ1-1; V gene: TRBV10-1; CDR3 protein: CASSDVKKGAKNTEAFF; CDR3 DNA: TGCGCCAGCAGTGATGTAAAGAAGGGGGCCAAGAACACTGAAGCTTTCTTT
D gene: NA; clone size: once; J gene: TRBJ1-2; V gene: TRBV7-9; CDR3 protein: CASSPLGTGYNYGYTF; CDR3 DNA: TGTGCCAGCAGCCCTCTGGGCACCGGCTACAACTATGGCTACACCTTC
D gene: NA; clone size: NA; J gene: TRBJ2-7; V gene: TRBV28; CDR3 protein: CASSYALSLSYEQYF; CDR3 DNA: TGTGCCAGCAGTTACGCTTTATCGTTATCCTACGAGCAGTACTTC
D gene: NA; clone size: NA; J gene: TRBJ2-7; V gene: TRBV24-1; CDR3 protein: CATSDLGREQYF; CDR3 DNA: TGTGCCACCAGTGATTTGGGACGCGAGCAGTACTTC
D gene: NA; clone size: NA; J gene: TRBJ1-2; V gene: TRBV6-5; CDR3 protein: CASRATNYGYTF; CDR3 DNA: TGTGCCAGCAGGGCCACTAACTATGGCTACACCTTC
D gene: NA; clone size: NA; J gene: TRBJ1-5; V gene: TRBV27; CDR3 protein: CASSLSRDSNQPQHF; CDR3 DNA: TGTGCCAGCAGTTTATCCCGGGACAGCAATCAGCCCCAGCATTTT
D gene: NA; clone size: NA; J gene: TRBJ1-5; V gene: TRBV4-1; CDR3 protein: CASSQVEDLSPYQPQHF; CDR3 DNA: TGCGCCAGCAGCCAAGTCGAGGACCTAAGCCCTTATCAGCCCCAGCATTTT
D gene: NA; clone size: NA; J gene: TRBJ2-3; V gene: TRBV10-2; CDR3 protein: CASSSPRLANTQYF; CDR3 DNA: TGCGCCAGCAGTTCCCCTAGACTGGCCAATACGCAGTATTTT
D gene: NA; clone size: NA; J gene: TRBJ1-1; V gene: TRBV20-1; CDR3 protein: CSATMNTEAFF; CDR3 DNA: TGCAGTGCTACCATGAACACTGAAGCTTTCTTT
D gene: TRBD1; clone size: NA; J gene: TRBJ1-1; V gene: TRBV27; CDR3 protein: CASSTDRDTEAFF; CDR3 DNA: TGTGCCAGCAGTACCGACAGGGACACTGAAGCTTTCTTT
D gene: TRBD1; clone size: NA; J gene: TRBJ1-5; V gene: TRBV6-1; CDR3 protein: CASSVGTGGGNQPQHF; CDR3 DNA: TGTGCCAGCAGTGTCGGGACAGGGGGCGGCAATCAGCCCCAGCATTTT
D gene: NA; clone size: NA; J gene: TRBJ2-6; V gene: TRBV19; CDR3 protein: CATSMGYAGANVLTF; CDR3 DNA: TGTGCCACGTCAATGGGGTACGCTGGGGCCAACGTCCTGACTTTC
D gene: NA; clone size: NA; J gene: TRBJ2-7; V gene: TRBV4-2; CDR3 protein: CASSQEGASENSEQYF; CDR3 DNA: TGTGCCAGCAGCCAAGAAGGGGCTAGCGAAAATAGTGAGCAGTACTTC
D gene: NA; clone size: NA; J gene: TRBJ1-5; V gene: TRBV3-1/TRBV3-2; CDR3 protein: CASSQGVLPQPQHF; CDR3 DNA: TGTGCCAGCAGCCAAGGGGTACTCCCACAGCCCCAGCATTTT
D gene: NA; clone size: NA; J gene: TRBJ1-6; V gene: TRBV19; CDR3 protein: CASSIMGGSPLHF; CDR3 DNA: TGTGCCAGTAGTATAATGGGGGGTTCACCCCTCCACTTT
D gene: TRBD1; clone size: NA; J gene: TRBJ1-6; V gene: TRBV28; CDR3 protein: CARQKTGGINSPLHF; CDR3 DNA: TGTGCCAGACAAAAGACAGGGGGTATTAATTCACCCCTCCACTTT
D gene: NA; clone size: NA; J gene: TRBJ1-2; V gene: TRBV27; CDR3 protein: CASSSIPRDGAYGYTF; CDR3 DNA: TGTGCCAGCAGCTCTATTCCCCGGGACGGAGCCTATGGCTACACCTTC
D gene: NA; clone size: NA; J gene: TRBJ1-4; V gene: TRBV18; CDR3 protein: CASSPQTVNEKLFF; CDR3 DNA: TGTGCCAGCTCACCCCAGACAGTTAATGAAAAACTGTTTTTT
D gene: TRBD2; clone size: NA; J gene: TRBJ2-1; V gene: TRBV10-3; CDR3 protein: CAISGTSGSSAYNEQFF; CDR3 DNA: TGTGCCATCAGTGGGACTAGCGGGTCTTCGGCCTACAATGAGCAGTTCTTC
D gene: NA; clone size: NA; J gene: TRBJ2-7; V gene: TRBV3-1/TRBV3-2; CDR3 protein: CASSPTGGLTYEQYF; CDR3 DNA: TGTGCCAGCAGCCCGACTGGCGGACTTACCTACGAGCAGTACTTC
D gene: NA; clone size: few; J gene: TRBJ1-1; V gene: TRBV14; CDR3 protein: CASSQGELPPEAFF; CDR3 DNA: TGTGCCAGCAGCCAAGGAGAGCTACCTCCTGAAGCTTTCTTT
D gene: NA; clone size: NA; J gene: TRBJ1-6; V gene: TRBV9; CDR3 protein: CASSNTGAHSPLHF; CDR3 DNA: TGTGCCAGCAGCAACACCGGGGCTCATTCACCCCTCCACTTT
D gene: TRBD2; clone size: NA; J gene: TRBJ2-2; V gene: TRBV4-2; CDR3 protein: CASSPGGDHTGELFF; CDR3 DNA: TGTGCCAGCAGCCCGGGGGGGGATCACACCGGGGAGCTGTTTTTT
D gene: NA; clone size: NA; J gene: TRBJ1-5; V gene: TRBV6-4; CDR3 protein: CAPVRSHSNQPQHF; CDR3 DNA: TGTGCCCCGGTTAGGAGCCATAGCAATCAGCCCCAGCATTTT
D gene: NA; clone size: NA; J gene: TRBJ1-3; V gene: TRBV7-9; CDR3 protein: CASSFYGRGREENTIYF; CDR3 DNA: TGTGCCAGCAGCTTCTACGGCCGGGGCAGGGAGGAAAACACCATATATTTT
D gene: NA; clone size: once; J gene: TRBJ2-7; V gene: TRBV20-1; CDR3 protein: CSVSSYEQYF; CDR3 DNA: TGCAGTGTCAGCTCCTACGAGCAGTACTTC
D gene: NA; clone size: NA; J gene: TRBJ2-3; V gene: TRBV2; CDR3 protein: CASRWGADTQYF; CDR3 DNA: TGTGCCAGCCGGTGGGGGGCAGATACGCAGTATTTT
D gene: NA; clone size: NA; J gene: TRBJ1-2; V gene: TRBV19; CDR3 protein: CASSITWGNNYGYTF; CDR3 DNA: TGTGCCAGTAGTATAACGTGGGGAAACAACTATGGCTACACCTTC
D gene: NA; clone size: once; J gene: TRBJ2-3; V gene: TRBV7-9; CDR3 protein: CASSSGLGPDTQYF; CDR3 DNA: TGTGCCAGCAGTTCAGGGCTGGGCCCAGATACGCAGTATTTT
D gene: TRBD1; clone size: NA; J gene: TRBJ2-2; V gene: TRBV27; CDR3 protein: CASSSRQGLGELFF; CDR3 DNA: TGTGCCAGCAGTTCGAGACAGGGTCTCGGGGAGCTGTTTTTT
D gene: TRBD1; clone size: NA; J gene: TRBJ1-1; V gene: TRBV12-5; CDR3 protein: CISRGVTEAFF; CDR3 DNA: TGTATAAGCAGGGGGGTGACTGAAGCTTTCTTT
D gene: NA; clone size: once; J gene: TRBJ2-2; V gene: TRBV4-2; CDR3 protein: CASSPQQGANTGELFF; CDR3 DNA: TGTGCCAGCAGCCCCCAGCAGGGTGCGAACACCGGGGAGCTGTTTTTT
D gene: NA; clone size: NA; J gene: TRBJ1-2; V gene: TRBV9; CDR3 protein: CASSPRALGQDGYTF; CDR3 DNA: TGTGCCAGCAGCCCGAGAGCTCTAGGGCAGGATGGCTACACCTTC
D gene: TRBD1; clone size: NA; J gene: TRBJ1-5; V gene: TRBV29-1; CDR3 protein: CSVGEGAQPQHF; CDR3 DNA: TGCAGCGTTGGAGAGGGGGCTCAGCCCCAGCATTTT
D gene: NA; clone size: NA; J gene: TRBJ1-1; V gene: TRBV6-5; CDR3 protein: CASSLGGGGTEAFF; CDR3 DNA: TGTGCCAGCAGTCTGGGGGGAGGGGGGACTGAAGCTTTCTTT
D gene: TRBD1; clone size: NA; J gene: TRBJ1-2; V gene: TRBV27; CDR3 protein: CASSRGPQGAYGYTF; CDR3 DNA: TGTGCCAGCAGCCGAGGCCCACAGGGGGCTTATGGCTACACCTTC
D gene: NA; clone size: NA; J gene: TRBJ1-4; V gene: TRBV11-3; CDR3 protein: CASSSTNGRRDEKLFF; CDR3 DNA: TGTGCCAGCAGCTCCACTAACGGACGTCGGGATGAAAAACTGTTTTTT
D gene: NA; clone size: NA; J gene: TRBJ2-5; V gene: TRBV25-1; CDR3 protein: CASSELRSVETQYF; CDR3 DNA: TGTGCCAGCAGTGAATTAAGGTCCGTAGAGACCCAGTACTTC
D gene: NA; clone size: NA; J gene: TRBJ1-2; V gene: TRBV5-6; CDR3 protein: CASSLLAGNYGYTF; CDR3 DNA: TGTGCCAGCAGCTTGCTGGCAGGGAACTATGGCTACACCTTC
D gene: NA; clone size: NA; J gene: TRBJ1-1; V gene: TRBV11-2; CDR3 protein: CASSFSRAEAFF; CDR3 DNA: TGTGCCAGCAGCTTCAGCAGGGCTGAAGCTTTCTTT
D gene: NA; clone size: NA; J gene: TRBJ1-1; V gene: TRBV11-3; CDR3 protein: CASSSPQGYGTEAFF; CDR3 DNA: TGTGCCAGCAGCTCACCACAGGGTTATGGAACTGAAGCTTTCTTT
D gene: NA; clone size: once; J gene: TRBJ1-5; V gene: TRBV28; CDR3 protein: CASSLKHQPQHF; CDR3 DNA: TGTGCCAGCAGTTTAAAGCATCAGCCCCAGCATTTT
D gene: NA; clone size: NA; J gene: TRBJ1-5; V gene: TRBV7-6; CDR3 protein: CASSPRRDSNQPQHF; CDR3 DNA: TGTGCCAGCAGCCCTAGACGGGATAGCAATCAGCCCCAGCATTTT
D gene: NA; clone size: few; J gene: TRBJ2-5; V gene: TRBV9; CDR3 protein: CASSVAGVETQYF; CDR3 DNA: TGTGCCAGCAGCGTAGCGGGGGTGGAGACCCAGTACTTC
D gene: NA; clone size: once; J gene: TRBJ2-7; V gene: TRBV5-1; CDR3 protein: CASSRDGYEQYF; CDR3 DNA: TGCGCCAGCAGCAGGGACGGATACGAGCAGTACTTC
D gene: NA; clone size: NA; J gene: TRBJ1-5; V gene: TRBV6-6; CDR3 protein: CASGGDQPQHF; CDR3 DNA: TGTGCCAGCGGGGGTGATCAGCCCCAGCATTTT
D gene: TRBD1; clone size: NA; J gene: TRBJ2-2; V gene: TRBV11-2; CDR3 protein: CASSELGGTGHTGELFF; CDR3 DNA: TGTGCCAGCAGCGAACTAGGGGGGACAGGGCACACCGGGGAGCTGTTTTTT
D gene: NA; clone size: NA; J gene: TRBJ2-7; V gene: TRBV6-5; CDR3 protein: CASSFSGNSAEQYF; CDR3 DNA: TGTGCCAGCAGTTTTTCAGGGAACTCGGCCGAGCAGTACTTC
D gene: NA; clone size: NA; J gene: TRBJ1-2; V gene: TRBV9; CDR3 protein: CASSSAIGYTF; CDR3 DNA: TGTGCCAGCAGTAGCGCTATAGGCTACACCTTC
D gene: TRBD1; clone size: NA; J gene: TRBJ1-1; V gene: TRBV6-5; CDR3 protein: CATSIYDRGPEAFF; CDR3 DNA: TGTGCCACTAGCATTTATGACAGGGGGCCTGAAGCTTTCTTT
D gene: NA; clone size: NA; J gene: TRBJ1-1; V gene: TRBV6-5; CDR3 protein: CASREREVGEAFF; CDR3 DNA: TGTGCCAGCAGAGAGAGGGAGGTGGGTGAAGCTTTCTTT
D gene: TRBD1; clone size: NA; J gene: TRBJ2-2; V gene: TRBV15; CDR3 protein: CATSFRTGPIGELFF; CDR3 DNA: TGTGCCACCAGCTTCCGGACAGGGCCGATCGGGGAGCTGTTTTTT
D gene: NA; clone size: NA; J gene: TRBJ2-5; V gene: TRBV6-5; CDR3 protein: CASSYSQGRETQYF; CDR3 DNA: TGTGCCAGCAGTTACTCCCAGGGTCGGGAGACCCAGTACTTC